This paragraph reports one T cell receptor (beta chain). What it binds is not known. TCRdb's copy holds only in-frame clones and misses some; the assay was immunoSEQ multiplex PCR. This sample has tens of thousands of clones, with 85% to 90% found just once. These data come from a study of OX40 agonist ivuxolimab in advanced cancers. Study-wide points: Within 6 weeks, CD4+ and CD8+ blood T cells expanded clonally at 0.1 to 3.0 mg/kg.

This clonotype originated in an adult with an advanced solid tumor such as melanoma, head and neck, liver or kidney cancer. The sequencing here drew on CD4+ or CD8+ T cells sorted from blood, taken in a trial of the OX40 agonist ivuxolimab.

The chain's CDR3 is CASSLGQGYQPQHF. In DNA, the CDR3 is TGTGCCAGCAGCTTAGGACAGGGTTATCAGCCCCAGCATTTT. The chain couples TRBV5-5 to TRBJ1-5, with TRBD1 matching 8 bases. The CDR3 is 14 amino acids. V gave up 2 bases and J gave up 5 bases; unmatched junction bases: 3. Germline assignment: CDR1 SGHKS and CDR2 YYEKEE (reference sequence).